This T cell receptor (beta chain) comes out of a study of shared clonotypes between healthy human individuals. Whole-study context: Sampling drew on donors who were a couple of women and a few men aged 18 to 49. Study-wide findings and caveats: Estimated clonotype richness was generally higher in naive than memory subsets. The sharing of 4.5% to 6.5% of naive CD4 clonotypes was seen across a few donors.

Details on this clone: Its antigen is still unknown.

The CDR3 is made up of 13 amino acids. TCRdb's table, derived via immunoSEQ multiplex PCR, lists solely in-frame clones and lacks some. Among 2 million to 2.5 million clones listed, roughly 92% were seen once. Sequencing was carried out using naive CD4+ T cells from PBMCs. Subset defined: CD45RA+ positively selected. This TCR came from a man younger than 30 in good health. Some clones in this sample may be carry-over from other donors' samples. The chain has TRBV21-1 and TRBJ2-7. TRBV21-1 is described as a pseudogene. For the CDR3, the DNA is TGTGCCAGCACACAGGTCGTCCGGGGCCAGCAGTACTTC. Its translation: CASTQVVRGQQYF.